The subject of this entry is one T cell receptor beta chain. Its target is not known. Time point in this sample: week 47, end of study. The investigators gave 300 ug of mutant IDH1 20-mer peptide in each vaccine dose, together with topical imiquimod. The data derive from a study of a mutant IDH1 vaccine in newly diagnosed glioma. Repertoires were generated with immunoSEQ multiplex PCR, while TCRdb's copy carries only in-frame clones and drops some. The sample yields fewer than 35,000 clones, more than 65% seen once. The sample was PBMCs, taken from a glioma patient whose treatment included an IDH1 peptide vaccine. The sequence was collected from a young man with glioma.

The CDR3 reads CASSLVGSGREISYEQYF. Here the CDR3 DNA reads TGCGCCAGCAGCTTGGTGGGTAGCGGGAGGGAAATCTCCTACGAGCAGTACTTC. This rearrangement joins TRBV5-1 to TRBJ2-7; 11 bases agree with TRBD2. Trimming removed 0 bases from V and 0 bases from J; junction bases left unmatched: 8. The CDR3 has 18 amino acids. CDR1 and CDR2 (germline): SGHRS, YFSETQ. Full variable domain (missing parts from reference TRBV5-1 and TRBJ2-7): KAGVTQTPRYLIKTRGQQVTLSCSPISGHRSVSWYQQTPGQGLQFLFEYFSETQRNKGNFPGRFSGRQFSNSRSEMNVSTLELGDSALYLCASSLVGSGREISYEQYFGPGTRLTVT.